Described below is a single TCR beta chain sequence and its context. This CDR3 is 14 amino acids long. With 5 bases clipped from V and 6 bases from J, the junction kept 4 bases outside the gene matches. From germline, CDR1 is MNHEY and CDR2 SVGAGI. Sequencing was performed with immunoSEQ multiplex PCR; in TCRdb, only in-frame clones are kept and a portion is missing. The data show 24,000 or so clones, with approximately 85% seen just once and approximately 17% held by the top ten. The data were taken from a study of OX40 agonist ivuxolimab in advanced cancers. The sample in question was CD4+ or CD8+ T cells sorted from blood, obtained in a trial of the OX40 agonist ivuxolimab. The source of this sequence is an adult with an advanced solid tumor such as melanoma, head and neck, liver or kidney cancer. The chain joins TRBV6-5 to TRBJ1-1, with TRBD1 identical over 12 bases. The CDR3 nucleotides read TGTGCCAGCAGTCGGGACAGGGGGCCCGCTGAAGCTTTCTTT. This gives the protein CASSRDRGPAEAFF.